The 13 T cell receptor beta chains below were found in one sample sequenced in a study of cytomegalovirus exposure and HLA in healthy donors (dated by TCRdb to between 2016 and 2019). The library was made by the immunoSEQ multiplex PCR assay. For the multiplex PCR, a mixture combining 60 forward primers for TCR Vbeta segments and 13 reverse primers for TCR Jbeta segments was used. Imported from immuneACCESS, the table was reduced by TCRdb to in-frame sequences with V and J called. These copies leave out some clones; in studies compared against another copy, an unresolved V gene accounts for under half, and the cause of the remainder is not known. This sample lists roughly 130,000 clones; about 80% were detected once. Over 2.5% of the sample is held by the ten biggest clonotypes. The sequenced material came from PBMCs. These receptors all come from a male donor in good health and CMV-seronegative.

The chain couples TRBV4-1 to TRBJ1-4; 10 bases fit TRBD1. V lost 3 bases, J lost 8 bases, and 9 bases stayed unmatched. CDR3 length: 16 residues. CDR1 MGHRA and CDR2 YSYEKL come from the germline V gene. Here the CDR3 DNA reads TGCGCCAGCAGCCAGGTGACGGGACAGGGGAGAGAAAAACTGTTTTTT. Protein sequence: CASSQVTGQGREKLFF.

V and J are TRBV7-2 and TRBJ1-2, with TRBD1 matching over 10 bases. The V gene end was trimmed by 1 base and the J gene end by 5 bases; junction bases not matched to a gene: 4. CDR1 and CDR2 from the germline V gene are SGHTA and FQGNSA. The CDR3 is 15 amino acids. The CDR3 sequence: CASSLVTGGVYGYTF. The DNA of the CDR3 is TGTGCCAGCAGCTTAGTGACAGGGGGCGTGTATGGCTACACCTTC. The full variable domain, its missing parts supplied by reference TRBV7-2 and TRBJ1-2, is GAGVSQSPSNKVTEKGKDVELRCDPISGHTALYWYRQSLGQGLEFLIYFQGNSAPDKSGLPSDRFSAERTGGSVSTLTIQRTQQEDSAVYLCASSLVTGGVYGYTFGSGTRLTVV.

The chain is built from TRBV4-3 and TRBJ1-2; maybe TRBD1 (5 bases). CDR3 length equals 18 residues. V shed 0 bases and J shed 1 base, with 18 bases lying between them. Germline lookup yields CDR1 LGHNA and CDR2 YSLEER. CDR3 residues: CASSQEATGGHLNYGYTF. The CDR3, as DNA: TGCGCCAGCAGCCAAGAGGCTACTGGCGGACACCTTAACTATGGCTACACCTTC.

This rearrangement joins TRBV13 to TRBJ2-3; D perhaps matches TRBD2 (6 bases). The V gene's germline CDR1 is PRHDT and CDR2 FYEKMQ (reference sequence). This CDR3 has 11 residues. The V end lost 5 bases, the J end lost 9 bases, and 9 bases lay between the germline ends. CDR3 bases: TGTGCCAGCAGCATCGGAGGGACGCAGTATTTT. Residues: CASSIGGTQYF.

The rearrangement links TRBV27 to TRBJ1-2; TRBD1 might be the D (5 bases). V was cut by 4 bases and J by 4 bases, with 10 bases left in between. In germline, CDR1 is MNHEY, CDR2 SMNVEV (reference sequence). This CDR3 region has 13 residues. CDR3 nucleotide sequence: TGTGCCAGCAGTTCAGGGCCCGGCTATGGCTACACCTTC. Translating it yields CASSSGPGYGYTF.

This clone was observed a handful of times. The J gene is TRBJ2-1, the V gene TRBV11-3; D perhaps matches TRBD1 (5 bases). The CDR3 totals 15 residues. Looked up from germline, CDR1 is SGHNT and CDR2 is YENEEA. V was pared by 5 bases and J by 4 bases, with 15 bases between. The CDR3 nucleotides read TGTGCCAGCAGCCGGACATCCTCGCCTTACAATGAGCAGTTCTTC. The encoded protein is CASSRTSSPYNEQFF.

This chain joins TRBV5-1 and TRBJ2-3; 8 bases agree with TRBD2. V lost 4 bases and J lost 0; bases outside the gene matches: 4. Germline CDR1 SGHRS, CDR2 YFSETQ. CDR3 length: 15 amino acids. CDR3 residues: CASSGGGGSTDTQYF. The CDR3 bases are TGCGCCAGCAGCGGAGGCGGGGGGAGCACAGATACGCAGTATTTT.

The chain is built from TRBV27 and TRBJ2-1, with D perhaps TRBD2 (5 bases). V lost 6 bases and J 0 bases, leaving 6 bases between the germline ends. CDR3 length: 13 residues. Germline CDR1 MNHEY, CDR2 SMNVEV (reference sequence). The CDR3: CASRGSSYNEQFF. The CDR3 DNA follows: TGTGCCAGCAGGGGGAGCTCCTACAATGAGCAGTTCTTC.

The rearrangement joins TRBV19 to TRBJ2-2; D is possibly TRBD2 (6 bases). V lost 5 bases and J 4 bases, leaving 11 bases between the germline ends. Germline CDR1 reads LNHDA; CDR2 reads SQIVND (reference sequence). There are 14 residues in the CDR3. As DNA, the CDR3 is TGTGCCAGTAGTTTCGGAGGGTCCACCGGGGAGCTGTTTTTT. Protein product: CASSFGGSTGELFF.

This clone was recorded a few times. The gene calls are TRBV5-8 and TRBJ2-1, with 9 nucleotides matching TRBD2. V shed 7 bases and J 5 bases; nucleotides not matched to a gene: 10. The V gene's germline CDR1 is SGHTS and CDR2 YDEGEE. CDR3 length: 15 amino acids. Here the CDR3 DNA reads TGTGCCAGCTCCCTAGGACAGCGGGAGGACAATGAGCAGTTCTTC. Its translation: CASSLGQREDNEQFF.

The chain employs TRBV6-1 and TRBJ1-5; possibly TRBD1 for D (5 bases). The V gene lost 6 bases and the J gene lost 0 bases, with 12 bases spanning the gap. The CDR3 runs to 15 residues. The germline CDR1 and CDR2 sequences are MNHNS and SASEGT. CDR3 region: CASRPGLYSNQPQHF. The CDR3 coding sequence is TGTGCCAGCAGGCCGGGACTTTATAGCAATCAGCCCCAGCATTTT.

The CDR3 reads CASSLGDIGEAFF. CDR3 DNA: TGCGCCAGCAGCTTGGGGGACATCGGGGAAGCTTTCTTT. This chain connects TRBV5-1 to TRBJ1-1; weak D call: TRBD1 (6 bases). From germline, CDR1 is SGHRS and CDR2 YFSETQ. The CDR3 consists of 13 residues. V lost 0 bases, J lost 8 bases, and 11 bases lay in between.

This rearrangement joins TRBV15 to TRBJ2-1, with 9 bases aligning to TRBD2. The CDR3 covers 13 residues. CDR1 and CDR2 (germline): LNHNV, YYDKDF (reference sequence). With V trimmed by 0 bases and J by 16 bases, 7 bases remained unmatched. DNA of the CDR3: TGTGCCACCAGCAGAGAGGCTGGGGGACTAGCCTTCTTC. Its protein product is CATSREAGGLAFF.